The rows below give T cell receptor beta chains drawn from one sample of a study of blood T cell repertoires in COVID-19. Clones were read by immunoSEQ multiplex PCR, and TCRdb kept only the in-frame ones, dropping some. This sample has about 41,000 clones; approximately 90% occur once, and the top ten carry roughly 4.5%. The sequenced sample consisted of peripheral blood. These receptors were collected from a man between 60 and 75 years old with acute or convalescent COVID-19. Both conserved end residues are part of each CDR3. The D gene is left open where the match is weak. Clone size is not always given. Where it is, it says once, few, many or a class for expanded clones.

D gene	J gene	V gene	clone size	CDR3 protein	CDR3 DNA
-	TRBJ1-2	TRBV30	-	CAWSVFPSPGGYTF	TGTGCCTGGAGTGTATTCCCCAGCCCGGGGGGCTACACCTTC
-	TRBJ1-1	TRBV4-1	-	CASSQERRGKAFF	TGCGCCAGCAGCCAAGAACGGCGGGGAAAGGCTTTCTTT
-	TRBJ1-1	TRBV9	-	CASSVGLQASNTEAFF	TGTGCCAGCAGCGTTGGACTCCAGGCTTCCAACACTGAAGCTTTCTTT
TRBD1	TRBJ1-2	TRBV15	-	CATSRDLVGQERNGYTF	TGTGCCACCAGCAGAGATCTCGTCGGACAGGAGAGAAATGGCTACACCTTC
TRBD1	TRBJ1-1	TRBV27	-	CASRQGQGVTEAFF	TGTGCCAGCAGGCAAGGACAGGGTGTGACTGAAGCTTTCTTT
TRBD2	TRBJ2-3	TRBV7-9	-	CASNPGGASTDTQYF	TGTGCCAGCAACCCCGGGGGGGCTAGCACAGATACGCAGTATTTT
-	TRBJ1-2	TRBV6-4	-	CASSEDPGEDYGYTF	TGTGCCAGCAGTGAAGACCCCGGGGAGGACTATGGCTACACCTTC
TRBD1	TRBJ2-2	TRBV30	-	CAYRRDSSNTGELFF	TGTGCCTATAGAAGGGACAGTTCGAACACCGGGGAGCTGTTTTTT
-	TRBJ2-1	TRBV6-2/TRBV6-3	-	CASSYSMADFDEQFF	TGTGCCAGCAGTTACTCGATGGCTGACTTCGATGAGCAGTTCTTC
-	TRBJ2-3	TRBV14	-	CASSRVSTDTQYF	TGTGCCAGCAGCCGAGTGTCTACAGATACGCAGTATTTT
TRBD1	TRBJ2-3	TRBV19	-	CASSLRTGGDTQYF	TGTGCCAGTAGTCTGAGGACAGGGGGGGATACGCAGTATTTT
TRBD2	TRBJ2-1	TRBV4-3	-	CASSQASGGVSYNEQFF	TGCGCCAGCAGCCAAGCTAGCGGGGGGGTCTCCTACAATGAGCAGTTCTTC
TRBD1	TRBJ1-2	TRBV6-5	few	CASGQGTNYGYTF	TGTGCCAGCGGACAGGGAACTAACTATGGCTACACCTTC
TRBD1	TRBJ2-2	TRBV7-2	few	CASSTGTASGELFF	TGTGCCAGCAGCACCGGGACAGCCTCCGGGGAGCTGTTTTTT
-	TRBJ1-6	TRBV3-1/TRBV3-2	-	CASSQDLSIPSPLHF	TGTGCCAGCAGCCAAGATTTGAGTATACCGTCACCCCTCCACTTT
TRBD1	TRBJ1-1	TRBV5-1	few	CASSQQGAGAEAFF	TGCGCCAGCAGCCAACAGGGGGCTGGCGCTGAAGCTTTCTTT
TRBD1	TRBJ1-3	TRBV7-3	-	CASSLTGTGMGNTIYF	TGTGCCAGCAGCTTGACCGGGACAGGGATGGGAAACACCATATATTTT
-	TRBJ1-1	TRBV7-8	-	CASSTREGDTEAFF	TGTGCCAGCAGCACCAGGGAGGGGGACACTGAAGCTTTCTTT
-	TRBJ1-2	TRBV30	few	CAWSVYRVNGYTF	TGTGCCTGGAGTGTGTACAGGGTTAATGGCTACACCTTC
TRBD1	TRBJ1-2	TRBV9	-	CASSPGQVYGYTF	TGTGCCAGCAGCCCAGGACAGGTCTATGGCTACACCTTC
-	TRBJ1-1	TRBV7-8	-	CASSSHRNTEAFF	TGTGCCAGCAGCAGCCACAGAAACACTGAAGCTTTCTTT